This T cell receptor beta chain was captured in a study of blood T cell repertoires in COVID-19. Study details: COVID-19 samples, acute and convalescent, were from the United States, Italy and Spain. T cells, B-cell-depleted T cells, or PBMCs supplied cDNA or gDNA.

Original data processing: Amplification with reference gene primers provided the estimates of nucleated cell counts. Profiling relied on immunoSEQ multiplex PCR, and the TCRdb table lists in-frame clones only, not all of them. The DNA gave D and trimming, while V, J and clone size come from that table. The sample has 95,000 to 150,000 clones; 80% to 90% are singletons. There are 15 residues in the CDR3. Trimming cost V 3 bases and J 7 bases; bases outside gene matches: 4. The germline gives CDR1 MGHDK, CDR2 SYGVNS. The source material was peripheral blood. This chain uses TRBV25-1 with TRBJ2-1, with 12 bases aligning to TRBD2. This receptor was obtained from a man aged 35-49 years with acute or convalescent COVID-19. CDR3 residues: CASSEWTSGTNEQFF. The DNA of the CDR3 is TGTGCCAGCAGTGAGTGGACTAGCGGGACTAATGAGCAGTTCTTC.